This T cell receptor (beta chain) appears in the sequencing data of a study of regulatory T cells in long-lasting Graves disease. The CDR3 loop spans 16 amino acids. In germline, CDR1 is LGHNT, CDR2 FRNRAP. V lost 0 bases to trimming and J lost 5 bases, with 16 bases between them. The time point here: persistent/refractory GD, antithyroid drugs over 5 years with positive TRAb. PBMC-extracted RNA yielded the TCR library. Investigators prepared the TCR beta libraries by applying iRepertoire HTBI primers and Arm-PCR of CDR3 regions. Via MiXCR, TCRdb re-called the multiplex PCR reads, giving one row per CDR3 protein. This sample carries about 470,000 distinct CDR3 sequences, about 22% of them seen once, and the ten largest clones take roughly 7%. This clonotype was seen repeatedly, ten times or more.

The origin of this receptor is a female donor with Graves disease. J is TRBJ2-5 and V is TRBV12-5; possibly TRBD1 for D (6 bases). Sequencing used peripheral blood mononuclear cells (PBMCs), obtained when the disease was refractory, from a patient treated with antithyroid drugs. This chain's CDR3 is CASGLVVTGLVETQYF. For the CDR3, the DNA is TGTGCTAGTGGTTTGGTAGTAACAGGGTTGGTGGAGACCCAGTACTTC.